This T cell receptor beta chain is from a study of identifying expanded T cells in peripheral blood (dated by TCRdb to the late 2010s). For the wider study: Separate aliquots of the same genomic DNA pool were sequenced to produce technical replicates, and four replicates were compared in pairs. What the study reported, not specific to this receptor: In all healthy donors, the variance in clone template counts between samples taken around two weeks apart rose significantly as total template count increased. The beta-binomial model significantly reduced the number of clones called differentially abundant and the false-positive rate across all healthy-donor time intervals. About 1.1 differentially abundant clones were flagged by the binomial model between technical replicates, whereas about 15 and 18 were flagged over around two weeks and four weeks, respectively. The authors expected that over much longer intervals, such as months to years, biological variance in healthy repertoires might increase even further.

TCRbeta CDR3 regions were profiled with the immunoSEQ Assay using bias-controlled multiplex PCR amplification of genomic DNA. Concerning the study's data processing: To quantify the absolute abundance of each unique TCRbeta CDR3 region, the sequences were collapsed and filtered. Differential abundance was tested with a binomial (Fisher-equivalent) model and with a beta-binomial model adding time-dependent variance fitted from healthy donors. Clones with fewer than 5 combined templates were excluded, and clones with Benjamini-Hochberg FDR below 0.01 were called differentially abundant. Beta-binomial variance was modeled as a function of total template count across the two samples using the form v = (b*log(k)+a)^2. In its TCRdb copy, this immuneACCESS table keeps in-frame sequences only and misses some clones. Where compared with another copy, unresolved V genes explain less than half of these, and the others have no known cause. V and J calls and clone size come straight from that table; D and trimming were deduced from the DNA. The sample table shows 90,000 to 100,000 clones, and about nine tenths are seen once. The ten largest clonotypes hold about 3.9% of the sample.

No immune events such as infections were documented for the healthy donors during the collection period. Blood repertoires from healthy donors were used as a training cohort for calibrating time-dependent variance in a beta-binomial model of differential abundance of T-cell clones. The training cohort was composed of approximately ten healthy donors, 3 female and 7 male. An age range of about 25 to 64 years, with an average of about 45 years, was recorded for the donors. Whole blood, obtained from a commercial supplier, was collected from each healthy donor at three time points spaced around 13 days apart. For immunosequencing, genomic DNA was extracted from unsorted whole blood. Worth noting for this clone: No antigen is known for it. There are no base qualities to consult, and no much larger clone falls within one base.

The V end gives up 3 bases and the J end 3 bases, leaving 7 bases in the junction not matched to a gene. CDR1 and CDR2, looked up from the germline V gene, are SGHTA and FQGNSA. From its cysteine to its phenylalanine, the CDR3 spans 16 amino acids. The DNA shown is the 48-base CDR3, in frame from base 1. The V gene is TRBV7-2 and the J gene is TRBJ2-7, with 11 middle bases fitting TRBD2. The TCR sequence derives from a person aged 18 to 69 in good health. Sequenced input: blood. The CDR3 has the sequence CASSFWPGLADYEQYF. In nucleotide form, the sequence is TGTGCCAGCAGCTTTTGGCCGGGACTAGCGGACTACGAGCAGTACTTC.